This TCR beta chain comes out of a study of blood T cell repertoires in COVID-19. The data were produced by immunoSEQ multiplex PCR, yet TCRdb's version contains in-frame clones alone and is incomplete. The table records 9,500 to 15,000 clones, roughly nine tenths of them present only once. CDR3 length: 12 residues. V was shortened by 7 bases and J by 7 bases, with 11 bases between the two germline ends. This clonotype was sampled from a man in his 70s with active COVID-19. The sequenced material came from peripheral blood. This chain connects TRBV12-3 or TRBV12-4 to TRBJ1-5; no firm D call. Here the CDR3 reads CASNRWQQPQHF. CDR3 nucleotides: TGTGCCAGCAACCGATGGCAGCAGCCCCAGCATTTT.